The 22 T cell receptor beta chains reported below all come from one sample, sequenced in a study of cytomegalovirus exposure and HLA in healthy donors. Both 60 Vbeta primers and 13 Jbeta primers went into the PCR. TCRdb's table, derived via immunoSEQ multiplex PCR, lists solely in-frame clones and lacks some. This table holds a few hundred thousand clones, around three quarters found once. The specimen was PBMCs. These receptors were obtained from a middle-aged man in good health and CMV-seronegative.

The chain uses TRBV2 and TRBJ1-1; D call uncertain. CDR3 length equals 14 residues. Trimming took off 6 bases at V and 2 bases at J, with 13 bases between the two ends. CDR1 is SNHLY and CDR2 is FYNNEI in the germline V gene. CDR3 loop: CASRPGTVNTEAFF. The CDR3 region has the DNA TGTGCCAGCAGACCGGGTACGGTTAACACTGAAGCTTTCTTT.

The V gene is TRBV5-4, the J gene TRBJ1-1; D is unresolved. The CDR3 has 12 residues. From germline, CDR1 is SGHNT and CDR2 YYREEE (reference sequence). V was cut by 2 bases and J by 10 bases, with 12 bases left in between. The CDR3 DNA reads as TGTGCCAGCAGCTTTTCCTCGGGGAGAGCTTTCTTT. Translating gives CASSFSSGRAFF.

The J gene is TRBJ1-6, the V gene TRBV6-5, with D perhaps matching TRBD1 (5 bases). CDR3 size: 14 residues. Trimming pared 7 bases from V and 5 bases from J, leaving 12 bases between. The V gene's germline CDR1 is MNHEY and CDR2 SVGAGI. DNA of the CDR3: TGTGCCAGCATAGCGGGGGGAAATAATTCACCCCTCCACTTT. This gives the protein CASIAGGNNSPLHF.

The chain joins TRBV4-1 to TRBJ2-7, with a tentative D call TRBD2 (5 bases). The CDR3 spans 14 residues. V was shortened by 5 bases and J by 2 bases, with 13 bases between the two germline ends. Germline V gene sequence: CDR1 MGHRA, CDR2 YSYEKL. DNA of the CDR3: TGCGCCAGCAGCGATTTGGGAGCAACCTACGAGCAGTACTTC. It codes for CASSDLGATYEQYF.

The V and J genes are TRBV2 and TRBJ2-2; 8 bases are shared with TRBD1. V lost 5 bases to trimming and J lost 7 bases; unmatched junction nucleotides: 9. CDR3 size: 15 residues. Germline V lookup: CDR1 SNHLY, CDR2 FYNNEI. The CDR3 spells CASSLDRENNGELFF. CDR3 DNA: TGTGCCAGCAGTCTGGACAGGGAAAATAACGGGGAGCTGTTTTTT.

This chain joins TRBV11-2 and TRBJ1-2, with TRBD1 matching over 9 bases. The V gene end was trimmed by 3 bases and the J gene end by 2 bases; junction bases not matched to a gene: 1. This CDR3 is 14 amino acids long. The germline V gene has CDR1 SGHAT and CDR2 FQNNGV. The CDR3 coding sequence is TGTGCCAGCAGCTTGGGGACAGGGAACTATGGCTACACCTTC. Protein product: CASSLGTGNYGYTF.

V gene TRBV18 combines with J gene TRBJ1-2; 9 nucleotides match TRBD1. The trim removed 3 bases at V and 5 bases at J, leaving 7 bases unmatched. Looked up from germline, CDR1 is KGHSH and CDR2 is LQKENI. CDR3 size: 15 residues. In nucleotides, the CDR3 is TGTGCCAGCTCACCGCGGACAGGGGAAGGGTATGGCTACACCTTC. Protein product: CASSPRTGEGYGYTF. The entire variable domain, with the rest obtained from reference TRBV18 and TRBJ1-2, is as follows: NAGVMQNPRHLVRRRGQEARLRCSPMKGHSHVYWYRQLPEEGLKFMVYLQKENIIDESGMPKERFSAEFPKEGPSILRIQQVVRGDSAAYFCASSPRTGEGYGYTFGSGTRLTVV.

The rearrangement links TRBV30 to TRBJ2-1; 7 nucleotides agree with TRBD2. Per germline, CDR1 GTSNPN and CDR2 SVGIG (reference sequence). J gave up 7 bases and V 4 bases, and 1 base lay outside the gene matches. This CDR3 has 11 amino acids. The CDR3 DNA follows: TGTGCCTGGACTAGCGGTAATGAGCAGTTCTTC. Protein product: CAWTSGNEQFF. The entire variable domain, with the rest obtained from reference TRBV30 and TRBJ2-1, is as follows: SQTIHQWPATLVQPVGSPLSLECTVEGTSNPNLYWYRQAAGRGLQLLFYSVGIGQISSEVPQNLSASRPQDRQFILSSKKLLLSDSGFYLCAWTSGNEQFFGPGTRLTVL.

DNA for the CDR3: TGTGCCAGTAGTGTTGGACAGGGTTACTATGGCTACACCTTC. As protein: CASSVGQGYYGYTF. The J gene is TRBJ1-2, the V gene TRBV19, with 8 positions matching TRBD1. V was clipped by 5 bases and J by 3 bases; unmatched bases: 5. Germline CDR1 and CDR2: LNHDA and SQIVND (reference sequence). The CDR3 is 14 amino acids.

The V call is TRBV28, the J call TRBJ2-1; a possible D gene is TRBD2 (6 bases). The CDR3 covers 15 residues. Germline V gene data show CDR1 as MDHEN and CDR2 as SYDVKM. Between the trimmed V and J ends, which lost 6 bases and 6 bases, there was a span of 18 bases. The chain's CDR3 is CASSPPRGTSNEQFF. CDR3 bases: TGTGCCAGCAGCCCCCCCCGTGGGACTTCCAATGAGCAGTTCTTC.

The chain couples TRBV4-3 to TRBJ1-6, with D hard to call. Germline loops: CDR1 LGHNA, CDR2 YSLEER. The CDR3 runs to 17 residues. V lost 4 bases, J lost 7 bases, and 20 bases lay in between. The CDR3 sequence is CASSRQPFAGSNSPLHF. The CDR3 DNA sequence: TGCGCCAGCAGCCGCCAACCCTTTGCGGGATCCAATTCACCCCTCCACTTT.

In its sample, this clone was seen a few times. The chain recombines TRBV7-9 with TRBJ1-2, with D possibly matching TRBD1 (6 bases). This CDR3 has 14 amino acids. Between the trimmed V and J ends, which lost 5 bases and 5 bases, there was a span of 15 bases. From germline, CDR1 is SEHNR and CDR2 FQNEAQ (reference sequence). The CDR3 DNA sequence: TGTGCCAGCAGCAGAGGACAGTCCGAGTATGGCTACACCTTC. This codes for CASSRGQSEYGYTF.

CDR3 region: CASSLPGGRETQYF. The CDR3 DNA is TGTGCCAGCTCACTCCCGGGGGGACGAGAGACCCAGTACTTC. The J gene is TRBJ2-5, the V gene TRBV18, with 7 bases aligning to TRBD2. The V and J ends lost 4 bases and 4 bases, in that order; junction bases with no gene match: 6. Per germline, CDR1 KGHSH and CDR2 LQKENI. The CDR3 totals 14 residues.

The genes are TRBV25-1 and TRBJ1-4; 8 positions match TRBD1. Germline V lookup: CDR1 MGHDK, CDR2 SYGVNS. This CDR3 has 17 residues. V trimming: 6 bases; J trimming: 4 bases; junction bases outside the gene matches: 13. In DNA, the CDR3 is TGTGCCAGCAGAGGACCCGGACAGGGAACCATTAATGAAAAACTGTTTTTT. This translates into CASRGPGQGTINEKLFF.

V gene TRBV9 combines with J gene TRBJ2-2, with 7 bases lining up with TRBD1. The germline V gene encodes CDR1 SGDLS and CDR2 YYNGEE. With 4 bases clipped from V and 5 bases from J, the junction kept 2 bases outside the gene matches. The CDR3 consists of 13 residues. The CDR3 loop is CASSPRGTGELFF. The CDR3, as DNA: TGTGCCAGCAGCCCCAGGGGGACCGGGGAGCTGTTTTTT.

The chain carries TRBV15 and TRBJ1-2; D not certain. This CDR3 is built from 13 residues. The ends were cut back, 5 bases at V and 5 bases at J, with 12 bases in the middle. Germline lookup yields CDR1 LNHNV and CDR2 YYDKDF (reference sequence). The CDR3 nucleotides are TGTGCCACCAGCGCGCGGGGTACGTATGGCTACACCTTC. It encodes CATSARGTYGYTF. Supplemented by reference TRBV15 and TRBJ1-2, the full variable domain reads DAMVIQNPRYQVTQFGKPVTLSCSQTLNHNVMYWYQQKSSQAPKLLFHYYDKDFNNEADTPDNFQSRRPNTSFCFLDIRSPGLGDTAMYLCATSARGTYGYTFGSGTRLTVV.

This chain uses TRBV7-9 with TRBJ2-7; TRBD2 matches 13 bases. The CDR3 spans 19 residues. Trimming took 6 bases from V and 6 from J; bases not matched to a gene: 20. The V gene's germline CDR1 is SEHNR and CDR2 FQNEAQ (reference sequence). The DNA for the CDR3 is TGTGCCAGCAGGGCCACACCGGGACTAGCGGGACGGGGTTTATCCGAGCAGTACTTC. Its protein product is CASRATPGLAGRGLSEQYF.

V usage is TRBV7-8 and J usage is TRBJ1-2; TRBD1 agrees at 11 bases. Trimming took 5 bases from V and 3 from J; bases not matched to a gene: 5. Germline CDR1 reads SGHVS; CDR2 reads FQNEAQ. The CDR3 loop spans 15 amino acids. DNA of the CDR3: TGTGCCAGCAGCAAATGGACAGGGGGCGACTATGGCTACACCTTC. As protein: CASSKWTGGDYGYTF.

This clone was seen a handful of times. The CDR3 coding sequence is TGTGCCAGCAAGTCCACCCCCACCAGGGACGGGGAGCTGTTTTTT. Its protein is CASKSTPTRDGELFF. The chain couples TRBV6-5 to TRBJ2-2, with D maybe TRBD1 (5 bases). Germline V gene data show CDR1 as MNHEY and CDR2 as SVGAGI. There are 15 residues in the CDR3. V was cut by 7 bases and J by 7 bases, with 19 bases left in between.

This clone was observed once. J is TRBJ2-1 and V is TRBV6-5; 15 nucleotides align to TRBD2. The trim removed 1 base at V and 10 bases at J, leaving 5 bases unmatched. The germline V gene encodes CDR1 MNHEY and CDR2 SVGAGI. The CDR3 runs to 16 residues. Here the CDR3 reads CASSYLGLAGGGEQFF. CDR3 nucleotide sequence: TGTGCCAGCAGTTACTTGGGACTAGCGGGAGGAGGGGAGCAGTTCTTC.

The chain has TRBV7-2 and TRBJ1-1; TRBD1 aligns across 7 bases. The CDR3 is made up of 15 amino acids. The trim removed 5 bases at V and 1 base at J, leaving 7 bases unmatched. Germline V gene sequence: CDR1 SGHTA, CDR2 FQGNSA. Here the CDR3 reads CASSLRDRENTEAFF. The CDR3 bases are TGTGCCAGCAGCCTCCGGGACAGAGAGAACACTGAAGCTTTCTTT.

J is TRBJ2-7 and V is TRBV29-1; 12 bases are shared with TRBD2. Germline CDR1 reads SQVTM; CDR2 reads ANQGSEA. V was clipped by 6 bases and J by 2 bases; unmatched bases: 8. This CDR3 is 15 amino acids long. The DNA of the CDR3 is TGCAGCGTCGGGGGGGGACTAGCGGGCCCCTACGAGCAGTACTTC. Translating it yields CSVGGGLAGPYEQYF.